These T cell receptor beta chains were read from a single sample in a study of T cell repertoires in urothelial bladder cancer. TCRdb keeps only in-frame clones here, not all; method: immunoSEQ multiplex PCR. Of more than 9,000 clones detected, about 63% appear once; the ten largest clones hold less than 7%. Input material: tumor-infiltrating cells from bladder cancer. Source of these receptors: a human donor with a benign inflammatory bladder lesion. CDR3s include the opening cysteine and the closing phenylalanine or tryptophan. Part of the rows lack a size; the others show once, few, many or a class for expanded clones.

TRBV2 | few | CASRNRDRDGYTF
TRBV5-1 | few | CASSLGEIYEQYF
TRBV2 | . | CASSAATGAYNSPLHF
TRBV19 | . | CASSRQGRNTGELFF
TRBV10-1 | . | CASSGLTGELFF
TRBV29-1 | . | CSADRTSTDTQYF
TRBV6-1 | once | CATKVDVSTDTQYF
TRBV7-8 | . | CASSSRGRGNYGYTF
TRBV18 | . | CASSASGGGSNSPLHF
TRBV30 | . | CAWSVSPVGPVGANVLTF
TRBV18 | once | CASSLVSEAFF
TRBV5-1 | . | CASSPSGTTYNEQFF
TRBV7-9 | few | CASSSSTGSYGYTF
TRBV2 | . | CASSADRAGANVLTF
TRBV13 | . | CASSVGTGNHGYTF
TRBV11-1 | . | CASSLYDTGVRETQYF
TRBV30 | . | CAWSVGSPNSPLHF
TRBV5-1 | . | CASSGSGTGYNEQFF
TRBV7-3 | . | CASSPQGTGGEQYF
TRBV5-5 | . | CASSLGRSFSTDTQYF
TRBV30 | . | CAWSRARYTEAFF
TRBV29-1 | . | CSVDSVDGYGYTF
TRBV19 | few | CASSLQGNSPLHF
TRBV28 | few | CASLGLSSGNTIYF
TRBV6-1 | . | CASTRGGEQYF
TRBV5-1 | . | CASSVGLDDTQYF
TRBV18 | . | CASSPFRTSGGSGDTQYF
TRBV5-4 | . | CASSFGNEQYF